Listed here is a single T cell receptor beta chain. Its cognate antigen has yet to be identified. Base-call qualities are not available, and no considerably larger clone is one nucleotide away. In light of the paper, this sample's treatment or condition label describes: live attenuated yellow fever vaccine strain. Two biological replicates of bulk PBMCs were collected at each blood-draw timepoint. PBMCs were isolated from peripheral blood using a standard Ficoll-Paque protocol. TriZol was used to extract RNA from bulk PBMCs, from CD4 and CD8 fractions, and from dextramer-positive and dextramer-negative fractions. Here V drops 6 bases and J drops 4 bases, and the junction holds 11 bases not matched to any gene. Including cysteine and phenylalanine, the CDR3 has 14 amino acids. Solely the CDR3 DNA is kept, with 42 bases framed from the first base. From the germline V gene (reference sequence), CDR1 is DFQATT and CDR2 is SNEGSKA.

Synthesis of TCR cDNA relied on 5'RACE template switching, a step that introduced a universal primer site along with unique molecular identifiers. Priming for cDNA synthesis came from both the TCR alpha and TCR beta constant segments. Library amplification involved two PCR steps, and the second step added sample barcodes and sequencing adapters. Sequencing of the libraries was done on either Illumina HiSeq 2500 (2x100 bp) or NovaSeq (2x150 bp). The original methods were these. Demultiplexing of reads and collapsing into UMI consensus sequences were performed with MIGEC, and V(D)J alignment was carried out with MiXCR. Vaccine-responding clonotypes were identified with edgeR using replicate PBMC samples, with FDR below 0.01 and a log2 fold change above 5 up to day 15 being required. Bulk clonotypes were assigned CD4 or CD8 identity according to which sequenced CD4 or CD8 repertoire held them at higher abundance. Clones were called with MiXCR by TCRdb after fastp trimmed the public reads at Q25, and only in-frame beta chains were retained. Rows with a matching CDR3 protein are joined into one entry that keeps the most common DNA and genes. The V and J calls here are based on TCRdb, not the publication. In all, the sample holds hundreds of thousands of distinct CDR3 sequences, and 10% to 15% of those were seen once. The ten biggest clones cover more than 12% of the sample.

The sample is drawn from a study of T cells after yellow fever vaccination (dated by TCRdb to the late 2010s). General notes on the study: The SMART-Seq v4 Ultra Low Input RNA kit was used to prepare libraries from fractions with low cell numbers. The cohort comprised two healthy male donors, one aged 18 to 30 and one aged 30 to 40 years. Blood samples were taken at several timepoints before and after primary and secondary immunization, and bulk PBMC replicates and cell subsets were isolated. To follow T-cell clones before and after primary and booster YFV17D yellow fever vaccination, bulk TCR alpha and beta repertoires were sequenced over time. Summary of the overall study and its limitations: Most clones expanded after primary vaccination were re-detected after the booster (just under 97% of CD4 and around 88% of CD8), suggesting broad memory maintenance. Because abundant contaminating clonotypes from the bulk population could be contained in FACS-sorted repertoires, computational filtering was required. The study included only two donors, which limits how far the findings can be generalized. A small fraction of clonotypes showed up in both the CD4 and CD8 compartments, probably as a result of convergent recombination. Compared with the primary T-cell response, the secondary T-cell response was weaker but faster, peaking on day 5 rather than day 15.

The chain uses TRBV20-1 and TRBJ2-5; TRBD2 fits 7 bases in the junction. This sample comprised PBMCs, obtained on the day of the yellow fever booster vaccination. This TCR derives from a man aged 25-45 years who received the YFV17D yellow fever vaccine. The CDR3 reads CSAALAGVRETQYF. The nucleotide sequence reads as follows: TGCAGTGCCGCCTTGGCGGGAGTGAGAGAGACCCAGTACTTC.